A single T cell receptor beta chain is shown here with its context. What it binds is not known. The table came from immunoSEQ multiplex PCR; TCRdb's copy has only in-frame clones and leaves some out. The repertoire holds about 75,000 clones, with roughly 90% as singletons. The sample comes from a study of OX40 agonist ivuxolimab in advanced cancers. In the study overall: The group had a mean age of about 64 years, ranged from about 23 to 85, and was roughly 83% male. Study results and caveats: With doses of 0.1 to 3.0 mg/kg, CD4+ and CD8+ blood T cells had undergone clonal expansion by week 6. Some of the lowest clonal expansion was seen in partial responders at 0.1-3.0 mg/kg.

Germline V lookup: CDR1 LNHDA, CDR2 SQIVND (reference sequence). This CDR3 has 16 residues. The V end was cut by 5 bases, the J end by 1 base, with 15 bases between. This TCR was recovered from an adult with an advanced solid tumor such as melanoma, head and neck, liver or kidney cancer. Sample: CD4+ or CD8+ T cells sorted from blood, taken in a trial of the OX40 agonist ivuxolimab. This chain uses TRBV19 with TRBJ1-3; D is perhaps TRBD1 (6 bases). CDR3 DNA sequence: TGTGCCAGTAGTGTAACAGGGACTTCTTCTGGAAACACCATATATTTT. This codes for CASSVTGTSSGNTIYF. Using reference TRBV19 and TRBJ1-3 for the parts outside the CDR3, the full variable domain is DGGITQSPKYLFRKEGQNVTLSCEQNLNHDAMYWYRQDPGQGLRLIYYSQIVNDFQKGDIAEGYSVSREKKESFPLTVTSAQKNPTAFYLCASSVTGTSSGNTIYFGEGSWLTVV.